One sample yielded the 13 T cell receptor beta chains listed below, sequenced in a study of shared clonotypes between healthy human individuals. Data came from immunoSEQ multiplex PCR; TCRdb stores just in-frame clones and leaves some out. The sample contains some 2,100,000 clones, roughly 91% of which appear only once. It was CD45RO-negative cells, positively selected for CCR7, that made up naive CD8 cells, with terminally differentiated effector memory CD45RA+ cells excluded. The sample consisted of naive CD8+ T cells from PBMCs. The origin of the receptors is a man aged 18 to 30 in good health. Some clones in this sample may be carry-over from other donors' samples.

The chain carries TRBV6-6 and TRBJ2-7, with D perhaps TRBD1 (5 bases). Per germline, CDR1 MNHNY and CDR2 SVGAGI (reference sequence). The CDR3 extends over 16 amino acids. V was pared by 0 bases and J by 2 bases, with 14 bases between. The CDR3 here is CASSYSDSETTYEQYF. CDR3 DNA: TGTGCCAGCAGTTACTCAGACAGCGAAACAACCTACGAGCAGTACTTC.

This clone was detected only a few times. The sample contains more than one DNA sequence encoding this CDR3. The chain joins TRBV5-1 to TRBJ1-1; 7 bases are a match to TRBD1. The germline V gene has CDR1 SGHRS and CDR2 YFSETQ. The CDR3 length is 14 residues. The V and J ends lost 3 bases and 2 bases, in that order; junction bases with no gene match: 4. CDR3 amino acids: CASSSWTGNTEAFF. Written as DNA, the CDR3 is TGCGCCAGCAGCTCGTGGACAGGCAACACTGAAGCTTTCTTT. Combining the CDR3 with reference TRBV5-1 and TRBJ1-1 gives the whole variable domain KAGVTQTPRYLIKTRGQQVTLSCSPISGHRSVSWYQQTPGQGLQFLFEYFSETQRNKGNFPGRFSGRQFSNSRSEMNVSTLELGDSALYLCASSSWTGNTEAFFGQGTRLTVV.

This sequence joins TRBV27 and TRBJ2-4; possible D gene TRBD1, 6 bases. The CDR3 is 17 amino acids. Germline loops: CDR1 MNHEY, CDR2 SMNVEV (reference sequence). V gave up 5 bases and J gave up 0 bases, with 17 bases separating them. The CDR3 region has the DNA TGTGCCAGCAGTCAGGACAGCGAAAGCCTAGCCAAAAACATTCAGTACTTC. Translating it yields CASSQDSESLAKNIQYF.

This chain connects TRBV19 to TRBJ1-1; perhaps TRBD1 as D (5 bases). In germline, CDR1 is LNHDA, CDR2 SQIVND (reference sequence). Trimming took off 8 bases at V and 6 bases at J, with 19 bases between the two ends. The CDR3 runs to 14 residues. CDR3 nucleotide sequence: TGTGCCAGTCGTCAACAGAGGTCGGGGGCTGAAGCTTTCTTT. Translation: CASRQQRSGAEAFF.

The rearrangement links TRBV7-9 to TRBJ2-1, with 7 bases aligning to TRBD2. In germline, CDR1 is SEHNR, CDR2 FQNEAQ (reference sequence). J lost 3 bases, V lost 5 bases, and 4 bases had no gene match. The CDR3 is 14 residues long. For the CDR3, the DNA is TGTGCCAGCAGCCCCCCTAGCGGCTACAATGAGCAGTTCTTC. Translation: CASSPPSGYNEQFF.

The chain joins TRBV9 to TRBJ1-4; D may be TRBD1 (5 bases). The CDR3 extends over 20 amino acids. Germline loops: CDR1 SGDLS, CDR2 YYNGEE. The V gene lost 0 bases and the J gene lost 0 bases, with 21 bases spanning the gap. The CDR3, as DNA: TGTGCCAGCAGCGTAGTCTTATCGAGAGGGGCGCTGGCAACTAATGAAAAACTGTTTTTT. Translation gives CASSVVLSRGALATNEKLFF.

The chain has TRBV4-1 and TRBJ2-1; D call uncertain. Per the germline V gene, CDR1 is MGHRA and CDR2 is YSYEKL. V lost 2 bases, J lost 2 bases, and 25 bases lay in between. The CDR3 has 20 residues. The CDR3 protein is CASSQNFVQTGSHPYNEQFF. The CDR3 nucleotides read TGCGCCAGCAGCCAAAACTTCGTACAAACCGGGTCTCACCCCTACAATGAGCAGTTCTTC.

The chain combines TRBV6-5 with TRBJ2-2; D gene uncertain. Germline-derived CDR1 and CDR2 are MNHEY and SVGAGI. Trimming removed 0 bases at V and 2 bases at J, with 10 bases between. The CDR3 is made up of 16 amino acids. CDR3 protein: CASSYSGQLNTGELFF. CDR3 nucleotides: TGTGCCAGCAGTTACTCGGGCCAGCTAAACACCGGGGAGCTGTTTTTT.

The rearrangement uses TRBV9 and TRBJ2-2; TRBD2 agrees at 8 bases. With V trimmed by 6 bases and J by 5 bases, 9 bases remained unmatched. CDR1 SGDLS and CDR2 YYNGEE come from the germline V gene. The CDR3 has 15 residues. This CDR3 is CASTESGRSTGELFF. Written as DNA, the CDR3 is TGTGCCAGCACCGAGAGCGGGAGAAGTACCGGGGAGCTGTTTTTT.

The chain uses TRBV28 and TRBJ2-7, with D possibly TRBD2 on 6 matching bases. The CDR3 sequence is 14 residues long. Deletions cut 7 bases from V and 3 bases from J, with 16 bases between. Per the germline V gene, CDR1 is MDHEN and CDR2 is SYDVKM. The CDR3 nucleotides are TGTGCCAGCACCCCCCGACTAGAACTCTACGAGCAGTACTTC. Residues: CASTPRLELYEQYF. Looking up the rest from reference TRBV28 and TRBJ2-7 gives the full variable domain: DVKVTQSSRYLVKRTGEKVFLECVQDMDHENMFWYRQDPGLGLRLIYFSYDVKMKEKGDIPEGYSVSREKKERFSLILESASTNQTSMYLCASTPRLELYEQYFGPGTRLTVT.

This clone was observed a handful of times. The identical CDR3 is also encoded by other nucleotide sequences in the sample. V and J are TRBV27 and TRBJ2-7, with D perhaps matching TRBD1 (5 bases). Germline CDR1 is MNHEY and CDR2 is SMNVEV (reference sequence). The CDR3 totals 13 residues. V was pared by 3 bases and J by 2 bases, with 8 bases between. The CDR3 is CASSFGAAYEQYF. CDR3 bases: TGTGCCAGCAGTTTTGGGGCAGCCTACGAGCAGTACTTC.

The J gene is TRBJ2-1, the V gene TRBV14, with 12 bases identical to TRBD2. This CDR3 is built from 20 residues. CDR1 is SGHDN, CDR2 FVKESK, per germline. Losses at the gene ends were 3 bases for V and 5 bases for J; bases not matched to a gene: 17. Here the CDR3 DNA reads TGTGCCAGCAGCCAGAGCGGGCTAGCGGGAGGGCCACAACCTCACAATGAGCAGTTCTTC. Encoded protein: CASSQSGLAGGPQPHNEQFF.

This clone was counted a single time. The chain couples TRBV7-6 to TRBJ2-3; 10 bases are a match to TRBD2. This CDR3 is built from 17 residues. V dropped 5 bases and J dropped 1; count of bases not matched to a gene: 9. Germline values: CDR1 SGHVS, CDR2 FNYEAQ. This chain's CDR3 is CASSQWTGTSGTDTQYF. The DNA of the CDR3 is TGTGCCAGCAGCCAATGGACGGGGACTAGCGGCACAGATACGCAGTATTTT.